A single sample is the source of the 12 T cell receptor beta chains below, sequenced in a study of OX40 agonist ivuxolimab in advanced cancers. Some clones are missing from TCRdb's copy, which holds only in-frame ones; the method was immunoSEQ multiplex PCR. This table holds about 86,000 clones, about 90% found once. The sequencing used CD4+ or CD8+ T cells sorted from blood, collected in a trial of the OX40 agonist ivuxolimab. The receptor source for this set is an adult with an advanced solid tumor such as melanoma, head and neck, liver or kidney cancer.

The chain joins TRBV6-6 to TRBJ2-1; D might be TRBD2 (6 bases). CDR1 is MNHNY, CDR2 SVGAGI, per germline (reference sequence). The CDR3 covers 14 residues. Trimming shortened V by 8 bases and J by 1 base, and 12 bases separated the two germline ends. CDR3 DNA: TGTGCCAGCTTGAGCGGGCGATCCTACAATGAGCAGTTCTTC. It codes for CASLSGRSYNEQFF.

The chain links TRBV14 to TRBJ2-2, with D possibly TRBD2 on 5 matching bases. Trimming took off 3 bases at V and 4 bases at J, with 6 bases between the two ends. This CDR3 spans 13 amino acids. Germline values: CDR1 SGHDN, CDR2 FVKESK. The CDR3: CASSHLATGELFF. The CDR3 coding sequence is TGTGCCAGCAGCCATCTAGCCACCGGGGAGCTGTTTTTT.

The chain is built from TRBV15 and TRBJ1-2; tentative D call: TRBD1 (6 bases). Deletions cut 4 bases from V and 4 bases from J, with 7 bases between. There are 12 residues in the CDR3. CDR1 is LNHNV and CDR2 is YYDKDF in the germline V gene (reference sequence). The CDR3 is CATSTGAYGYTF. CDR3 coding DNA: TGTGCCACCAGCACAGGGGCCTATGGCTACACCTTC. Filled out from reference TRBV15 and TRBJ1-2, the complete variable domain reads DAMVIQNPRYQVTQFGKPVTLSCSQTLNHNVMYWYQQKSSQAPKLLFHYYDKDFNNEADTPDNFQSRRPNTSFCFLDIRSPGLGDTAMYLCATSTGAYGYTFGSGTRLTVV.

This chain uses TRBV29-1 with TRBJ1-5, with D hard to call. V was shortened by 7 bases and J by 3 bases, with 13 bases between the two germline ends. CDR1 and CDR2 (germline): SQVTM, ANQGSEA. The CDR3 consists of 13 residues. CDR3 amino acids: CSAGIGPNQPQHF. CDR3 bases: TGCAGCGCGGGAATAGGCCCCAATCAGCCCCAGCATTTT.

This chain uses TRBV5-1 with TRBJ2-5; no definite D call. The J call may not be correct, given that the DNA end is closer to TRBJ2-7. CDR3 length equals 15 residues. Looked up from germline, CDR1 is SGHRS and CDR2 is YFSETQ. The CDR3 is CASSLDARRSYEQYF. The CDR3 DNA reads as TGCGCCAGCAGCTTGGACGCCAGGCGCTCCTACGAGCAGTACTTC.

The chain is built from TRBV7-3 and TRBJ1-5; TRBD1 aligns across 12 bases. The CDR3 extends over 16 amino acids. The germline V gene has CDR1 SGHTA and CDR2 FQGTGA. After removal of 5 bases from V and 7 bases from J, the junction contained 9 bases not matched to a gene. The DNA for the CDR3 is TGTGCCAGCAGCACGGGACAGGGGGCGCCTGGACAGCCCCAGCATTTT. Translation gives CASSTGQGAPGQPQHF.

Here the CDR3 DNA reads TGTGCCAGCAGGTCGGGACAGGGAAGCTACGAGCAGTACTTC. Its translation: CASRSGQGSYEQYF. The chain links TRBV6-1 to TRBJ2-7; 9 positions match TRBD1. The length of the CDR3 is 14 residues. The ends lost 6 bases at V and 3 bases at J; junction bases unmatched: 6. From germline, CDR1 is MNHNS and CDR2 SASEGT.

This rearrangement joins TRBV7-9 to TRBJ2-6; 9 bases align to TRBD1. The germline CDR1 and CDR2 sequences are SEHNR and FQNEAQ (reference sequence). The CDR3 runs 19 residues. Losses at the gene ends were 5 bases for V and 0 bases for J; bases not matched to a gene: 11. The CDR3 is CASSAAGTGLISGANVLTF. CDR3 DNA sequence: TGTGCCAGCAGCGCCGCTGGGACAGGGCTAATCTCTGGGGCCAACGTCCTGACTTTC.

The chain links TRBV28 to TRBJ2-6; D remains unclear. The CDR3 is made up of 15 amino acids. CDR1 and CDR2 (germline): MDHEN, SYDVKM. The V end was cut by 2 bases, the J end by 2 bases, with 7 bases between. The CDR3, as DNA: TGTGCCAGCAGTTTAGTGCACCCTGGGGCCAACGTCCTGACTTTC. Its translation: CASSLVHPGANVLTF.

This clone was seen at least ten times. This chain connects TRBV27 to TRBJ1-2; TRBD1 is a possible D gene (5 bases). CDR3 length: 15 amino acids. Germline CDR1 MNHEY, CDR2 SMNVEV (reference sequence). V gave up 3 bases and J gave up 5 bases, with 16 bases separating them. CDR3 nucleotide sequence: TGTGCCAGCAGTTTCGGGACGGAACGGGGATATGGCTACACCTTC. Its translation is CASSFGTERGYGYTF.

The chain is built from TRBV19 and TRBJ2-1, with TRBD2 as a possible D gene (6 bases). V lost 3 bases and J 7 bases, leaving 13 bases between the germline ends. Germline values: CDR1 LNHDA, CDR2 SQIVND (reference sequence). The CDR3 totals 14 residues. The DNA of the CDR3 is TGTGCCAGTAGTATTGGGCTAGCGAGGAATGAGCAGTTCTTC. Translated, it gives CASSIGLARNEQFF.

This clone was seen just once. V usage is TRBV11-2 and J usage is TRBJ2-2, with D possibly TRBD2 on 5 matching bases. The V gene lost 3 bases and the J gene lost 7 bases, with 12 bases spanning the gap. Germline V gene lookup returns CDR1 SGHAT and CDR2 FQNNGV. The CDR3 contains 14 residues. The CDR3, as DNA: TGTGCCAGCAGCTTTCCGAGCGGACTCGGGGAGCTGTTTTTT. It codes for CASSFPSGLGELFF.